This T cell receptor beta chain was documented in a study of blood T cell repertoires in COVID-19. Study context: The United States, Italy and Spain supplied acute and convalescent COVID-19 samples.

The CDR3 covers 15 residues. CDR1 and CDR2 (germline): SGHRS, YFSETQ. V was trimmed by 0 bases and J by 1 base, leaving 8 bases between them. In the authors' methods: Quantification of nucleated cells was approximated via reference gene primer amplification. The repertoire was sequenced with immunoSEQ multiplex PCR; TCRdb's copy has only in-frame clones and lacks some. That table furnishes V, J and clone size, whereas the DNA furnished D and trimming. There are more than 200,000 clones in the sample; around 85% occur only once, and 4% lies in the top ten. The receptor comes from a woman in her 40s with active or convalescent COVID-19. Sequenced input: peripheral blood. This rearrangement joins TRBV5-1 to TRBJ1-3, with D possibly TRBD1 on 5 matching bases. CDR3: CASSLAGTSGNTIYF. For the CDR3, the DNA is TGCGCCAGCAGCTTGGCCGGGACTTCTGGAAACACCATATATTTT.